This T cell receptor beta chain was captured by sequencing in a study of blood T cells in healthy people across ages. Total RNA was isolated from each sample in quantities of at least 5 micrograms. The use of a sample-barcoded 5' primer and a J-beta primer mix characterized a second PCR of roughly 6 to 12 cycles. One entry per CDR3 protein results from TCRdb running MiXCR on the 5' RACE reads. This table has about 1.8 million distinct CDR3 sequences, about 49% appearing once. CDR1 and CDR2 (germline): SGHKS, YYEKEE (reference sequence). The CDR3 is 15 residues long. Trimming removed 4 bases from V and 0 bases from J, with 11 bases in between.

This sequence joins TRBV5-5 and TRBJ1-5; no clear D. This TCR was sampled from a woman aged 40 to 55 in good health. Sequenced input: blood. This CDR3 is CASSPRINSNQPQHF. CDR3 in DNA: TGTGCCAGCAGCCCCCGGATTAATAGCAATCAGCCCCAGCATTTT.